This T cell receptor beta chain originates from a study of T-cell memory formation after mild COVID-19. In the study overall: In these data, TCR clusters were largely donor specific.

TCRdb re-analysed the 5' RACE reads in MiXCR, keeping a single row per CDR3 protein. The table shows around 400,000 distinct CDR3 sequences, with approximately 24% occurring only once. CDR3 size: 14 residues. Per the germline V gene, CDR1 is SGHDT and CDR2 is YYEEEE. Trimming took off 4 bases at V and 14 bases at J, with 22 bases between the two ends. The origin of this receptor is an adult woman who had mild COVID-19 (a few samples of this study predate the infection). Cell type and time point are not known. The sample taken for sequencing was PBMCs or a T cell subset sorted from them (not recorded which). This rearrangement joins TRBV5-6 to TRBJ1-5; tentative D call: TRBD1 (6 bases). The chain's CDR3 is CASSIAGQPPMEHF. CDR3 sequence (DNA): TGTGCCAGCAGCATCGCCGGACAGCCCCCCATGGAGCATTTT. The full variable domain, completed using reference TRBV5-6 and TRBJ1-5, is DAGVTQSPTHLIKTRGQQVTLRCSPKSGHDTVSWYQQALGQGPQFIFQYYEEEERQRGNFPDRFSGHQFPNYSSELNVNALLLGDSALYLCASSIAGQPPMEHFGDGTRLSIL.